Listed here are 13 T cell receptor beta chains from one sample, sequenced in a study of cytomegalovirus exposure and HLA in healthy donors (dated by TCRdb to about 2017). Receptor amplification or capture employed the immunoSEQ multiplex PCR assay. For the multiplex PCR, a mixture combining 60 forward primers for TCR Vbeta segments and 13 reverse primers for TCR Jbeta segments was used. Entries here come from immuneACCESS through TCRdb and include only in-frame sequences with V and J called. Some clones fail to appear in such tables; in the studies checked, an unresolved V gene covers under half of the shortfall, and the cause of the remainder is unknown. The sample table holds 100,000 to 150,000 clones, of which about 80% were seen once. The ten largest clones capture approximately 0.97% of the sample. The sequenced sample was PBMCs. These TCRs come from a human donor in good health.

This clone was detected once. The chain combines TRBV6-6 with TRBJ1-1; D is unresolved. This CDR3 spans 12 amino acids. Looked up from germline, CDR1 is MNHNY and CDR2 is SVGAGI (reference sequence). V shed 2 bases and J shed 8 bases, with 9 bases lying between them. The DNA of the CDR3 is TGTGCCAGCAGTTACCCAGGTCGGGAAGCTTTCTTT. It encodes CASSYPGREAFF.

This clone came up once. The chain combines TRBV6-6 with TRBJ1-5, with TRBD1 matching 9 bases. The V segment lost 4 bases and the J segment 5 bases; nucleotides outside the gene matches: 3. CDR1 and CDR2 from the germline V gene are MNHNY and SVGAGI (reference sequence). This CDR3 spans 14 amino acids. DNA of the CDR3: TGTGCCAGCAGTTTGGGACAGGGATATCAGCCCCAGCATTTT. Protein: CASSLGQGYQPQHF.

CDR3 nucleotide sequence: TGTGCCAGCAGCTTAATCCCCGGGGGGGCCGCAGATACGCAGTATTTT. Its translation: CASSLIPGGAADTQYF. V gene TRBV7-3 combines with J gene TRBJ2-3; 8 bases are a match to TRBD2. Germline V CDR1 and CDR2: SGHTA, FQGTGA. This CDR3 is built from 16 residues. V lost 1 base to trimming and J lost 4 bases; unmatched junction nucleotides: 7.

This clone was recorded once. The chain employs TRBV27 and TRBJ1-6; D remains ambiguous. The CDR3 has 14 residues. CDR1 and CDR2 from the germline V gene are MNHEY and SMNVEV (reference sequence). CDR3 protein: CASSVADYNSPLHF. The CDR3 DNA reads TGTGCTAGTTCCGTGGCGGACTATAATTCACCCCTCCACTTT.

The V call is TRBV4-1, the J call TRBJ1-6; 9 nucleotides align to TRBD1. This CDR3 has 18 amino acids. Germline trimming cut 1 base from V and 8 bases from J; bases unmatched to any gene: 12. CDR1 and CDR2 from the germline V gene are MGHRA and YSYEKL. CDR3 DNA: TGCGCCAGCAGCCAAGTAAAATTTTCGGGACAGGGCGATTCACCCCTCCACTTT. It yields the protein CASSQVKFSGQGDSPLHF.

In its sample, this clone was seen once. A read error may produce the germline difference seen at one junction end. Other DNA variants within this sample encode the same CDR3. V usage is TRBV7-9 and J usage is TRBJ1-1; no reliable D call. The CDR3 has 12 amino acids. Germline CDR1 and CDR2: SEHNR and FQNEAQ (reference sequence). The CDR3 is CASSPPDTEAFF. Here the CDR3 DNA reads TGTGCTAGCAGCCCTCCCGACACTGAAGCTTTCTTT.

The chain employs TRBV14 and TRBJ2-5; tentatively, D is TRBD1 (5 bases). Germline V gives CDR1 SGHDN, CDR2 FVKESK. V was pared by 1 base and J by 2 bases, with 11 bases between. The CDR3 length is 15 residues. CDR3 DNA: TGTGCCAGCAGCCAAGGAGGTCGACAGCAAGAGACCCAGTACTTC. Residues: CASSQGGRQQETQYF.

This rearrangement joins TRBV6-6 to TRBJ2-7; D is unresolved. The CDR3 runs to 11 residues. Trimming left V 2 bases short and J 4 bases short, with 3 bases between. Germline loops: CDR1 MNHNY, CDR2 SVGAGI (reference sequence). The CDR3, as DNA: TGTGCCAGCAGTTACCAGTACGAGCAGTACTTC. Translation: CASSYQYEQYF.

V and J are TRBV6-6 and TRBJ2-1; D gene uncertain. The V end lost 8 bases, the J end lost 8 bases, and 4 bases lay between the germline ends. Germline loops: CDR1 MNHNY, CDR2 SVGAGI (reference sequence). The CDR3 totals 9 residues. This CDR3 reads CASSYEQFF. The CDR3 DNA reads TGTGCCAGCTCGTATGAGCAGTTCTTC.

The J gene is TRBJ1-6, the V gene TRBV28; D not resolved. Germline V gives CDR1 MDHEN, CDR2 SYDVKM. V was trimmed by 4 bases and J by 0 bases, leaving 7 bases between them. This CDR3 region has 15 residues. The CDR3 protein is CASSYRSSYNSPLHF. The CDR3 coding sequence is TGTGCCAGCAGTTACCGGAGCTCCTATAATTCACCCCTCCACTTT.

DNA of the CDR3: TGCGCCAGCTCCCGTCGGCAGGGGAGCGCCTACGAGCAGTACTTC. This codes for CASSRRQGSAYEQYF. The chain has TRBV10-2 and TRBJ2-7, with D perhaps matching TRBD1 (6 bases). Trimming cost V 8 bases and J 2 bases, with 19 bases left between them. The length of the CDR3 is 15 residues. Germline lookup yields CDR1 WSHSY and CDR2 SAAADI.

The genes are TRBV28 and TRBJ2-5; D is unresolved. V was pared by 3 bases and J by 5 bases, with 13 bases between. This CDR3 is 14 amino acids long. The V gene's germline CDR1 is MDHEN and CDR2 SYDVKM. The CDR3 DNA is TGTGCCAGCAGTTTTCCGGGTGCACGGGAGACCCAGTACTTC. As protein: CASSFPGARETQYF.

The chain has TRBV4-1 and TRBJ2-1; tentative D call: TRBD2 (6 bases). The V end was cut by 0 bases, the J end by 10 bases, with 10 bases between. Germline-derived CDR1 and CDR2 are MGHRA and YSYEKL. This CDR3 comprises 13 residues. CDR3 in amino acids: CASSQDTGSEQFF. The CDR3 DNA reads TGCGCCAGCAGCCAAGATACCGGGAGCGAGCAGTTCTTC.